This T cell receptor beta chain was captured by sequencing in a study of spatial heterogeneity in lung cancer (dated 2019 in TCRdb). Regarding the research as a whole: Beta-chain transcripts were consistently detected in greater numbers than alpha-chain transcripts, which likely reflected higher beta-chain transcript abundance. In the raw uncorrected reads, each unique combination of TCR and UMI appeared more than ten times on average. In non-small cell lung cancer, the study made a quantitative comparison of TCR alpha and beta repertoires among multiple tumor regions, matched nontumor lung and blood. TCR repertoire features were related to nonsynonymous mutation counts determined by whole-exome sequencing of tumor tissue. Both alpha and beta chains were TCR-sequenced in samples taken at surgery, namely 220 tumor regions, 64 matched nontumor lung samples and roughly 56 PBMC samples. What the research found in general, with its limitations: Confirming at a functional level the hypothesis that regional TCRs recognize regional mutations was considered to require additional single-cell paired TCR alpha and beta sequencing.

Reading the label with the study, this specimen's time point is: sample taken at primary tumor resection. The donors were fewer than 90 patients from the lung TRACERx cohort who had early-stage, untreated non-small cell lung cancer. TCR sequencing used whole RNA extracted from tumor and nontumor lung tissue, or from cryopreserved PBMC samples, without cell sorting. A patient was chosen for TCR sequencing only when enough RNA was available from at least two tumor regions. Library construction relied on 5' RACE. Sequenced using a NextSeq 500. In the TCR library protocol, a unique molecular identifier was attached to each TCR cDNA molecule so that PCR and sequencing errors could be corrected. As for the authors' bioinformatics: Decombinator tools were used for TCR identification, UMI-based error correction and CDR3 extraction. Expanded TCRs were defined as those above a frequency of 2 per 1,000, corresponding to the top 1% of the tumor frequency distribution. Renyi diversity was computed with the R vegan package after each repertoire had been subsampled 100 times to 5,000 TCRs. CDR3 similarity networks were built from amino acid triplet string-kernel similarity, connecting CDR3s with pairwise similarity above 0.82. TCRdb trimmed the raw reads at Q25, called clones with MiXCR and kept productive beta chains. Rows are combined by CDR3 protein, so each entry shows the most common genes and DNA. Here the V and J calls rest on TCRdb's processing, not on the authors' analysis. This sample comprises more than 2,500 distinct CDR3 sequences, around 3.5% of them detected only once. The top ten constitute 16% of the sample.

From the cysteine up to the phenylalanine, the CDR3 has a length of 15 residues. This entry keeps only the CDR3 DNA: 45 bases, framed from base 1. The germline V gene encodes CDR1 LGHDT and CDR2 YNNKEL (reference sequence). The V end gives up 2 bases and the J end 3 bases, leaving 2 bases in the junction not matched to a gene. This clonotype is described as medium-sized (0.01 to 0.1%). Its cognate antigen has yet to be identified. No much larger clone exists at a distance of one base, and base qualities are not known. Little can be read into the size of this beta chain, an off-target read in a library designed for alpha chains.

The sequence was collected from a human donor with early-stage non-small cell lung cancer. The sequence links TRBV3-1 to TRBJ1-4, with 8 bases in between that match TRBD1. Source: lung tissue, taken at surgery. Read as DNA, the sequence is TGTGCCAGCAGCCAAAGACAGGGGTCTAATGAAAAACTGTTTTTT. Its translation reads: CASSQRQGSNEKLFF.